Below are 2 T cell receptor beta chains sequenced from a single sample in a study of blood T cell repertoires in COVID-19. Assay: immunoSEQ multiplex PCR; the TCRdb copy retains only in-frame clones and omits some. Counted here are 280,000 or so clones, roughly 85% occurring once; the ten biggest clones make up about an eighth. Source material: peripheral blood. The receptors shown here come from a human donor in a cohort sampled during active COVID-19.

In this sample, this clone turned up once. This rearrangement joins TRBV7-2 to TRBJ2-2; no definite D call. CDR3 length equals 13 residues. Trimming took off 5 bases at V and 5 bases at J, with 9 bases between the two ends. Germline CDR1 SGHTA, CDR2 FQGNSA. The CDR3 spells CASSVLQTGELFF. CDR3 sequence (DNA): TGTGCCAGCAGCGTATTACAGACCGGGGAGCTGTTTTTT.

The rearrangement joins TRBV9 to TRBJ1-5, with TRBD1 matching over 9 bases. CDR1 and CDR2 (germline): SGDLS, YYNGEE. The CDR3 length is 17 residues. V lost 3 bases and J lost 0; bases outside the gene matches: 7. The DNA for the CDR3 is TGTGCCAGCAGCGCGGGACAGGGTATAGATAGCAATCAGCCCCAGCATTTT. Protein: CASSAGQGIDSNQPQHF.